Below, one TCR beta chain is given with its context. Per the authors' pipeline: Estimates of nucleated cell counts were drawn from the amplification of reference gene primers. Clones were read by immunoSEQ multiplex PCR, and TCRdb kept only the in-frame ones, dropping some. For V, J and clone size, that table is used; D and trimming come from the DNA. The sample shows 250,000 to 300,000 clones, around 84% of them seen only once. The CDR3 consists of 19 residues. The germline gives CDR1 LGHNA, CDR2 YNFKEQ. V lost 0 bases, J lost 2 bases, and 15 bases stayed unmatched. The data are from a study of blood T cell repertoires in COVID-19. Overall study: Researchers got acute and convalescent COVID-19 samples from the United States, Italy and Spain.

The chain links TRBV4-2 to TRBJ2-7; TRBD2 agrees at 8 bases. The sequence derives from a woman aged 55-75 years with COVID-19, enrolled during active disease. The material sequenced was peripheral blood. CDR3 residues: CASSQDHDPGGRIPYEQYF. The DNA of the CDR3 is TGTGCCAGCAGCCAAGATCACGATCCGGGGGGGCGCATCCCCTACGAGCAGTACTTC.